This T cell receptor (beta chain) was found in a study of T cells in Graves' hyperthyroidism and ophthalmopathy. Authors of the study amplified TCR beta CDR3 regions from RNA transcripts. The HTBI primer set was used in a first-round RT-PCR of the TCR CDR3. TCRdb passed the multiplex PCR reads through MiXCR, listing each CDR3 protein once. The sample holds some 420,000 distinct CDR3 sequences, approximately 14% seen once. This clonotype was detected many times. Its target is not known. Absent ophthalmopathy progression within 18 months defined stable Graves' hyperthyroidism. Germline values: CDR1 MDHEN, CDR2 SYDVKM. The germline V and J ends were trimmed by 6 bases and 7 bases, with 18 bases remaining between them. The CDR3 is 14 residues long. Study conclusions and caveats: Ophthalmopathy was model-predicted a median approximately 6.9 months pre-onset. Blood samples included most of the expanded thyroid clonotypes exceeding 0.001.

Specimen: blood. This receptor was obtained from a woman between 18 and 30 years old with Graves' hyperthyroidism. The V and J genes are TRBV28 and TRBJ1-2; no clear D gene. The CDR3 DNA sequence: TGTGCCAGCAGCTTCCTCCTGCAGTCTCTTGGCTACACCTTC. As protein: CASSFLLQSLGYTF.